This entry describes one T cell receptor beta chain. Libraries were prepared by immunoSEQ multiplex PCR; TCRdb keeps only in-frame clonotypes and omits some of them. The sample has over 8,500 clones, 50% to 65% seen once. The data belong to a study of sequential checkpoint blockade in melanoma. Across the whole study: Patients were randomized 1:1 to nivolumab-then-ipilimumab or ipilimumab-then-nivolumab first-line. Both treatment sequences were followed by maintenance nivolumab.

J lost 2 bases, V lost 1 base, and 8 bases had no gene match. CDR3 length: 18 amino acids. The germline CDR1 and CDR2 sequences are LNHNV and YYDKDF (reference sequence). Regarding treatment: randomized to nivolumab then ipilimumab (arm A) or the reverse (arm B). No patient had prior DNA-damaging chemotherapy. PBMC sorting kept live CD3+CD8+ cells without CD19 or CD56. Sequenced here: CD8+ T cells sorted from blood (inferred from file names), sampled from a patient given nivolumab and ipilimumab in sequence. This TCR was recovered from a human donor with melanoma. The rearrangement joins TRBV15 to TRBJ2-7, with TRBD2 matching over 13 bases. Here the CDR3 DNA reads TGTGCCACCAGCAGAGCCGGACTAGCGGGAGACGGGGCCTACGAGCAGTACTTC. Translation gives CATSRAGLAGDGAYEQYF.